Listed below are T cell receptor beta chains from one sample, sequenced in a study of regulatory T cells in long-lasting Graves disease. TCRdb re-analysed the multiplex PCR reads in MiXCR, keeping a single row per CDR3 protein. The top ten hold approximately 9.3% of the sample, which has 540,000 or so distinct CDR3 sequences, about 13% seen once. These data also featured in a second study, about T cells in Graves' hyperthyroidism and ophthalmopathy.

This specimen consisted of peripheral blood mononuclear cells (PBMCs), obtained at new diagnosis, from a patient treated with antithyroid drugs. These receptors all stem from a man under 40 with Graves disease. Each CDR3 is given with its conserved first and last residue. Some rows mark clone size as missing; the rest say once, few, many or name a class of expanded clone.

v_call,j_call,clone_size,cdr3_aa
TRBV28,TRBJ2-5,many,CASSFNDGETQYF
TRBV11-2,TRBJ1-1,.,CASSLVRRGEAFF
TRBV20-1,TRBJ2-1,once,CSARDALIADTYNEQFF
TRBV27,TRBJ2-7,many,CASSALAGDFYEQYF
TRBV27,TRBJ1-5,many,CASSPTGNINQPQHF
TRBV4-1,TRBJ2-3,few,CASSSRPAGGNADTQYF
TRBV10-3,TRBJ2-5,few,CATQRTTQETQYF
TRBV6-1,TRBJ2-7,.,CASTLTVTYEQYF
TRBV4-1,TRBJ2-7,few,CASSNAGTSGSYEQYF
TRBV18,TRBJ2-3,few,CASSPPIRPGVKTDTQYF
TRBV7-3,TRBJ2-5,few,CASSLTANKPETQYF
TRBV11-2,TRBJ2-5,many,CASSLGVAGAGGETQYF
TRBV5-1,TRBJ1-2,many,CASSFGQGIGGYTF
TRBV27,TRBJ2-5,many,CASSPGWQETQYF
TRBV3-1,TRBJ2-7,.,CASSQQGTYEQYF
TRBV6-2/TRBV6-3,TRBJ2-1,.,CASSEVAQNEQFF
TRBV5-5,TRBJ2-2,few,CASDRVEGNTGELFF
TRBV12-3/TRBV12-4,TRBJ1-6,many,CASSYRGVGGSPLHF
TRBV7-2,TRBJ2-1,.,CASSLQLINEQFF
TRBV12-3/TRBV12-4,TRBJ2-5,many,CASSRGTFQETQYF
TRBV18,TRBJ2-7,many,CASSPGRARAGEQYF
TRBV6-1,TRBJ1-1,many,CASRAGWTEAFF
TRBV10-2,TRBJ2-1,.,CASSTAYLSYNEQFF
TRBV20-1,TRBJ2-1,.,CSARTSGTYNEQFF
TRBV7-9,TRBJ2-3,many,CASSPSGSLRDTQYF
TRBV12-3/TRBV12-4,TRBJ1-1,many,CASSFWSSPRTFF